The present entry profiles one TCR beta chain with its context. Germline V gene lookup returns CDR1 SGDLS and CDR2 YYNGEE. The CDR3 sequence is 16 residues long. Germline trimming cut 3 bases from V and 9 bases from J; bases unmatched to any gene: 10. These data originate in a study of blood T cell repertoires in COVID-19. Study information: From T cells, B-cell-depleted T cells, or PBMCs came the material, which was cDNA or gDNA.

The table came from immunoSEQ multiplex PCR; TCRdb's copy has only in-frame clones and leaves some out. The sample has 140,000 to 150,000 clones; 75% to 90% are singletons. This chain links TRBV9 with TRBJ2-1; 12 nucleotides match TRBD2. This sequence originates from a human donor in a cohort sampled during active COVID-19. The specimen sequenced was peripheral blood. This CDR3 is CASSAPWASGGAEQFF. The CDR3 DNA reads TGTGCCAGCAGCGCTCCCTGGGCTAGCGGGGGGGCTGAGCAGTTCTTC.